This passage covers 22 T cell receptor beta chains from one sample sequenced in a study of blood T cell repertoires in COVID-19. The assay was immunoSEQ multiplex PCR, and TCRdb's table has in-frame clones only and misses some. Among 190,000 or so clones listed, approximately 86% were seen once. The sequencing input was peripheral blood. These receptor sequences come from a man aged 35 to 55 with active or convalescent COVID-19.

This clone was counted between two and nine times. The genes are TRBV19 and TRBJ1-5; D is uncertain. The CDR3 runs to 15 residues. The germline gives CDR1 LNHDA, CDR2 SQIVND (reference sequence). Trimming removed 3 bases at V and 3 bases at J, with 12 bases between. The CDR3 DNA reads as TGTGCCAGTAGTATTAGCGGGCTACACAATCAGCCCCAGCATTTT. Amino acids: CASSISGLHNQPQHF.

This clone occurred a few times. The CDR3 DNA reads as TGCGCCAGCAGCCAAGAGTACAGCCGTAGATACAATGAGCAGTTCTTC. Protein: CASSQEYSRRYNEQFF. This chain connects TRBV4-3 to TRBJ2-1, with D uncertain. Germline CDR1 and CDR2: LGHNA and YSLEER. Trimming pared 0 bases from V and 4 bases from J, leaving 13 bases between. This CDR3 contains 16 residues.

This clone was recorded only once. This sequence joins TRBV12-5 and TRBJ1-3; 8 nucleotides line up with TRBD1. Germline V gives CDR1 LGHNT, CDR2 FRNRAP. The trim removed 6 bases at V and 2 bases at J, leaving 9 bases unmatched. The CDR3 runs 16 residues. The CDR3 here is CASGSILTGAGNTIYF. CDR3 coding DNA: TGTGCTAGTGGCTCCATTTTGACAGGGGCTGGAAACACCATATATTTT.

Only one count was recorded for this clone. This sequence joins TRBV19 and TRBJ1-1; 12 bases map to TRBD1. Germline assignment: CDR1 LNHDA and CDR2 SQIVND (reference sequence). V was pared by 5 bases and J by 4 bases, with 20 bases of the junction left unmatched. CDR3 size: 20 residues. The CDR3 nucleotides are TGTGCCAGTAGTGTGGGACAGGGGGCGAGTCTTAGCATCGTGGGCACTGAAGCTTTCTTT. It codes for CASSVGQGASLSIVGTEAFF. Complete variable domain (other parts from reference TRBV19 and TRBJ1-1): DGGITQSPKYLFRKEGQNVTLSCEQNLNHDAMYWYRQDPGQGLRLIYYSQIVNDFQKGDIAEGYSVSREKKESFPLTVTSAQKNPTAFYLCASSVGQGASLSIVGTEAFFGQGTRLTVV.

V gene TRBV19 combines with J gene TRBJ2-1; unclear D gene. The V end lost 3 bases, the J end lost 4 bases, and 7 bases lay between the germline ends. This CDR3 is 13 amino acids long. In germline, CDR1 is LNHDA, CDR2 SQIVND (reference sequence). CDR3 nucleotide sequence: TGTGCCAGTAGTATTTCCCTTTACAATGAGCAGTTCTTC. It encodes CASSISLYNEQFF.

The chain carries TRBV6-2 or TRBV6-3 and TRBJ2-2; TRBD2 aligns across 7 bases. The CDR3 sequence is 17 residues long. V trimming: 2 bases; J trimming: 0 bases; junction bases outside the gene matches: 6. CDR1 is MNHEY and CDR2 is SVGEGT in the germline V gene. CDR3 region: CASSYTLAWPNTGELFF. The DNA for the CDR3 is TGTGCCAGCAGTTACACACTAGCGTGGCCGAACACCGGGGAGCTGTTTTTT.

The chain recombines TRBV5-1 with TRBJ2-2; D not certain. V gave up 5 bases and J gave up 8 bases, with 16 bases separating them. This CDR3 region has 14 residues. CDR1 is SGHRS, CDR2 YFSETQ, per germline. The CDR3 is CASSSESVLGELFF. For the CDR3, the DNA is TGCGCCAGCAGTTCAGAAAGCGTGTTAGGGGAGCTGTTTTTT.

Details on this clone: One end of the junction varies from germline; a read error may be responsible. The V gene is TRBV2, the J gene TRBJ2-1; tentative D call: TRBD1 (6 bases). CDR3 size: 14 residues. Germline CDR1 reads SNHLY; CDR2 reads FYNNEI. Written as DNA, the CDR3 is TGTGCCAGCAGCGAAGGACAGATCTACAATGAGCAGTTCTTC. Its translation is CASSEGQIYNEQFF. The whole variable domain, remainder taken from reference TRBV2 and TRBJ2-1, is EPEVTQTPSHQVTQMGQEVILRCVPISNHLYFYWYRQILGQKVEFLVSFYNNEISEKSEIFDDQFSVERPDGSNFTLKIRSTKLEDSAMYFCASSEGQIYNEQFFGPGTRLTVL.

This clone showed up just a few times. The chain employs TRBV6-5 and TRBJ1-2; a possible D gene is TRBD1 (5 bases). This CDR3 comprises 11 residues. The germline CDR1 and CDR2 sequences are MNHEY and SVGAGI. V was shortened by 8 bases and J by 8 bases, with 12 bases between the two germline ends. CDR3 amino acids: CASGTGGGYTF. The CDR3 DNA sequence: TGTGCCAGCGGGACGGGAGGAGGCTACACCTTC.

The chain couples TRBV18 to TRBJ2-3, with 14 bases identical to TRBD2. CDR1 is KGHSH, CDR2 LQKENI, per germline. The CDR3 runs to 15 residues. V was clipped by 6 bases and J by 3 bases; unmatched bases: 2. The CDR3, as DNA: TGTGCCAGCTCTCGGACTAGCGGGGGGACAGATACGCAGTATTTT. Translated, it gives CASSRTSGGTDTQYF.

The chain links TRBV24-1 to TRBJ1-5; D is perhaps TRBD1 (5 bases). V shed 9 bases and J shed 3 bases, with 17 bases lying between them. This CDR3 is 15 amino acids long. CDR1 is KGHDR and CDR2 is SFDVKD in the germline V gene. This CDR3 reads CATGGEGPLNQPQHF. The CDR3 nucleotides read TGTGCCACCGGGGGGGAGGGGCCGCTCAATCAGCCCCAGCATTTT.

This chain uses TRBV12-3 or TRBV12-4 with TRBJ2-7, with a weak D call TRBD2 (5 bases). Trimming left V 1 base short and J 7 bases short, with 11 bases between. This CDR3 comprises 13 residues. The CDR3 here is CASSLGRVREQYF. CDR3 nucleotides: TGTGCCAGCAGTTTAGGGCGGGTTCGGGAGCAGTACTTC.

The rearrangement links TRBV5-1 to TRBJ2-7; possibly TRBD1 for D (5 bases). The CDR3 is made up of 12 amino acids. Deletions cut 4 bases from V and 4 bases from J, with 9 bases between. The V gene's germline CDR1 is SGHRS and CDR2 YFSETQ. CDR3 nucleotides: TGCGCCAGCAGCCCTGACAGTTACGAGCAGTACTTC. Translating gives CASSPDSYEQYF.

This CDR3 is CASSSSPKGNTIYF. The CDR3 coding sequence is TGTGCCAGCAGCTCTAGCCCCAAGGGAAACACCATATATTTT. The gene calls are TRBV7-9 and TRBJ1-3; D unresolved. Per germline, CDR1 SEHNR and CDR2 FQNEAQ (reference sequence). The CDR3 contains 14 residues. Trimming left V 4 bases short and J 4 bases short, with 11 bases between.

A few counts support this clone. DNA of the CDR3: TGCGCCAGCAGACTGGACGGGACCTACGAGCAGTACTTC. Amino acid sequence: CASRLDGTYEQYF. The J gene is TRBJ2-7, the V gene TRBV5-1; TRBD2 is a possible D gene (5 bases). The CDR3 runs to 13 residues. Germline V gives CDR1 SGHRS, CDR2 YFSETQ. The ends were cut back, 5 bases at V and 2 bases at J, with 11 bases in the middle.

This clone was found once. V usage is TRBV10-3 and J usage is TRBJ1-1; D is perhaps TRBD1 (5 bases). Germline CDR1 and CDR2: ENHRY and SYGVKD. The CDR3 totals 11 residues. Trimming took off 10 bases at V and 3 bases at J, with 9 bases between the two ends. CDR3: CATRGDTEAFF. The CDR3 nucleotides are TGTGCCACCCGGGGGGACACTGAAGCTTTCTTT.

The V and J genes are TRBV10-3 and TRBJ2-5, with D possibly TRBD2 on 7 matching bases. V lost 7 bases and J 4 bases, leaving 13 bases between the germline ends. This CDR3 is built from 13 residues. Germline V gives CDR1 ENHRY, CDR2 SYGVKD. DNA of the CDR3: TGTGCCATCAAGGGCGGGGGCGGAGAGACCCAGTACTTC. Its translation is CAIKGGGGETQYF.

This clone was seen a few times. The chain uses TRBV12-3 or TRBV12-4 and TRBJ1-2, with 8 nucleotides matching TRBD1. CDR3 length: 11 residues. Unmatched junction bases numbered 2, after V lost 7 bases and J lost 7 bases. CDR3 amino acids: CASTGGGGYTF. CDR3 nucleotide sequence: TGTGCCAGCACAGGGGGCGGTGGCTACACCTTC.

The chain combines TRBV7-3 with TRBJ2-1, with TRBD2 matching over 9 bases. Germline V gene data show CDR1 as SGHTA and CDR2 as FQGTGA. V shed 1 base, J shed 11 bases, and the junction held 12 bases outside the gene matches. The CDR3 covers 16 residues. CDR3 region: CASSLNALRGGAQQFF. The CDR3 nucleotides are TGTGCCAGCAGCTTAAATGCCCTACGCGGGGGGGCTCAGCAGTTCTTC.

CDR3 region: CASSLWGEEAFF. The CDR3 DNA sequence: TGCGCCAGCAGCTTATGGGGGGAAGAAGCTTTCTTT. The chain has TRBV5-1 and TRBJ1-1; perhaps TRBD1 as D (5 bases). Trimming shortened V by 2 bases and J by 8 bases, and 10 bases separated the two germline ends. Germline-derived CDR1 and CDR2 are SGHRS and YFSETQ. The CDR3 is made up of 12 amino acids.

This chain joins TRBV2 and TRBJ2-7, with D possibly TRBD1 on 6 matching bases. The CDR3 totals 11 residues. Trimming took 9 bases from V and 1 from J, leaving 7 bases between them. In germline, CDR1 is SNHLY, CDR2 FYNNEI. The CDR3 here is CASTGSYEQYF. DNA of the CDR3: TGTGCCAGTACAGGGTCCTACGAGCAGTACTTC.

The CDR3: CASSQGSGNTIYF. DNA of the CDR3: TGTGCCAGCAGCCAGGGGTCCGGAAACACCATATATTTT. The J gene is TRBJ1-3, the V gene TRBV7-9, with D possibly matching TRBD1 (6 bases). Germline CDR1 is SEHNR and CDR2 is FQNEAQ (reference sequence). This CDR3 contains 13 residues. With 5 bases removed from V and 4 bases from J, the gap between germline ends came to 9 bases.